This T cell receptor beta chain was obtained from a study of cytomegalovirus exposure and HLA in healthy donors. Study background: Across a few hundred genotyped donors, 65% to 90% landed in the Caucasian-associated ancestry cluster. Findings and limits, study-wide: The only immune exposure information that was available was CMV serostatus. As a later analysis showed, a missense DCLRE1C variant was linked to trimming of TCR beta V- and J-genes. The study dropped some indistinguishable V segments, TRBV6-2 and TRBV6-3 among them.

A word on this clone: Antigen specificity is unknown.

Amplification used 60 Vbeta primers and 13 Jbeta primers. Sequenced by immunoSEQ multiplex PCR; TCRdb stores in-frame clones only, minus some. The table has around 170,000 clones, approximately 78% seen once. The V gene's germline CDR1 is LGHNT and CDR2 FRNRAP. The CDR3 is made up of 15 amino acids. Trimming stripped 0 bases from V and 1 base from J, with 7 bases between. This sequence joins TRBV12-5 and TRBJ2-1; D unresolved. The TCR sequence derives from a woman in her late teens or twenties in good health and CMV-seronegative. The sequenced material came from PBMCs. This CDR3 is CASGLVTESYNEQFF. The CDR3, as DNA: TGTGCTAGTGGTTTGGTGACTGAATCCTACAATGAGCAGTTCTTC. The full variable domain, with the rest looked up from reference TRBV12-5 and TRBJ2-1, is DARVTQTPRHKVTEMGQEVTMRCQPILGHNTVFWYRQTMMQGLELLAYFRNRAPLDDSGMPKDRFSAEMPDATLATLKIQPSEPRDSAVYFCASGLVTESYNEQFFGPGTRLTVL.